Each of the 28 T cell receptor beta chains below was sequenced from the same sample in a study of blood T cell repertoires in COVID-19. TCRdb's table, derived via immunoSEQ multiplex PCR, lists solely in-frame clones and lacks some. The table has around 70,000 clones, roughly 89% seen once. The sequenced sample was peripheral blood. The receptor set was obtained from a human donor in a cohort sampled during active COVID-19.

The CDR3 region is CASSPGGTEAFF. The CDR3 nucleotides are TGTGCCAGCAGCCCGGGGGGGACTGAAGCTTTCTTT. This chain joins TRBV7-3 and TRBJ1-1; D is perhaps TRBD1 (5 bases). Germline V gene sequence: CDR1 SGHTA, CDR2 FQGTGA. Deletions cut 5 bases from V and 5 bases from J, with 9 bases between. This CDR3 has 12 amino acids.

CDR3 nucleotides: TGTGCCAGCAGCCAGGGCGGGGGCCCCTTTTACAATGAGCAGTTCTTC. This translates into CASSQGGGPFYNEQFF. This rearrangement joins TRBV4-2 to TRBJ2-1, with D possibly being TRBD2 (7 bases). V lost 3 bases to trimming and J lost 4 bases, with 16 bases between them. The CDR3 covers 16 residues. In germline, CDR1 is LGHNA, CDR2 YNFKEQ.

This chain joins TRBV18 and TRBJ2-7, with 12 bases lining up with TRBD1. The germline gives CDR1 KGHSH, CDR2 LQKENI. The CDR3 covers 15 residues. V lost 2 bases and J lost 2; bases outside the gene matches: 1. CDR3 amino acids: CASSPGTGGPYEQYF. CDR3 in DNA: TGTGCCAGCTCACCAGGGACAGGGGGCCCCTACGAGCAGTACTTC.

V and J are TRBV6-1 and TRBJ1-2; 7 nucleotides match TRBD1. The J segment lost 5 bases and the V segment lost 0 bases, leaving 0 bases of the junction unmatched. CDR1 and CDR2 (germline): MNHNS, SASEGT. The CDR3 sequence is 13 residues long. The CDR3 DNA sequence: TGTGCCAGCAGTGAAGCCAGGGGGTATGGCTACACCTTC. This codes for CASSEARGYGYTF.

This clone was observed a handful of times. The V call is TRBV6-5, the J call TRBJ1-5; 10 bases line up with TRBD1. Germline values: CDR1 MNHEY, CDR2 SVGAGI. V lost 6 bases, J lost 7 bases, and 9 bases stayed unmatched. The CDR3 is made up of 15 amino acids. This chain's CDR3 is CASRMTGGAGQPQHF. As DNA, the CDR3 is TGTGCCAGCAGGATGACAGGGGGCGCAGGGCAGCCCCAGCATTTT.

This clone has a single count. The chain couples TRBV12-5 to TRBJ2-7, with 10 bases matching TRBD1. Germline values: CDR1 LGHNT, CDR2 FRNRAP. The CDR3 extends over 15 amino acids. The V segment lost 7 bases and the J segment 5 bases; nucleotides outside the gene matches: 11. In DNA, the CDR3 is TGTGCTAGTGCCTACGGGACAGGGGTCGGGGACGAGCAGTACTTC. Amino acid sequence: CASAYGTGVGDEQYF.

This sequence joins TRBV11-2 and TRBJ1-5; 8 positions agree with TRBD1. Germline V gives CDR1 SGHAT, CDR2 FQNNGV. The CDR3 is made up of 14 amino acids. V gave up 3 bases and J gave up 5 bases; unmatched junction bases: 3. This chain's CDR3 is CASSLTGEYQPQHF. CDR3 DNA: TGTGCCAGCAGCTTGACAGGGGAGTATCAGCCCCAGCATTTT.

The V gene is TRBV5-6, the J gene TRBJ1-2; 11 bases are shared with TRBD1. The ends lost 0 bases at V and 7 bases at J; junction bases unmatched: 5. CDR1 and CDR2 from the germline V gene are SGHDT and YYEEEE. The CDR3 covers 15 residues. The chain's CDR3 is CASSLDPGTGGGYTF. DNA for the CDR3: TGTGCCAGCAGCTTGGACCCAGGGACAGGGGGTGGCTACACCTTC. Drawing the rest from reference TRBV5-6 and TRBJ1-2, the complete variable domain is DAGVTQSPTHLIKTRGQQVTLRCSPKSGHDTVSWYQQALGQGPQFIFQYYEEEERQRGNFPDRFSGHQFPNYSSELNVNALLLGDSALYLCASSLDPGTGGGYTFGSGTRLTVV.

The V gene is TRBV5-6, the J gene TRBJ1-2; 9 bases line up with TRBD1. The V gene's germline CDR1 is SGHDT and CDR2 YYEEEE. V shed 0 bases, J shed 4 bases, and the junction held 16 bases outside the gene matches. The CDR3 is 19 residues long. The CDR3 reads CASSLVAPGQGILGYGYTF. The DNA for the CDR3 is TGTGCCAGCAGCTTGGTGGCCCCGGGACAGGGTATTTTAGGCTATGGCTACACCTTC.

CDR3 nucleotides: TGTGCCATCAGTGTAGCGTCAAGCTCCTACGAGCAGTACTTC. Its translation is CAISVASSSYEQYF. The chain carries TRBV10-3 and TRBJ2-7, with D tentatively TRBD2 (5 bases). Germline V lookup: CDR1 ENHRY, CDR2 SYGVKD. Trimming pared 4 bases from V and 0 bases from J, leaving 10 bases between. CDR3 length: 14 amino acids.

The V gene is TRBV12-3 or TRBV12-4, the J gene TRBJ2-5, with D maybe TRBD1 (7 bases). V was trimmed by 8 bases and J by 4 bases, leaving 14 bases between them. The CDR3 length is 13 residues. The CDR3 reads CASGNQGGETQYF. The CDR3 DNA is TGTGCCAGCGGCAACCAGGGGGGAGAGACCCAGTACTTC.

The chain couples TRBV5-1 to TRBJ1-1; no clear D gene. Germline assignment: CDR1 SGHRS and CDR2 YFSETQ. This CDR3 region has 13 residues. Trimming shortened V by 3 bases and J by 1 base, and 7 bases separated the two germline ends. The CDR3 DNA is TGCGCCAGCAGCTCCCTAGGGAACACTGAAGCTTTCTTT. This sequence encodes CASSSLGNTEAFF.

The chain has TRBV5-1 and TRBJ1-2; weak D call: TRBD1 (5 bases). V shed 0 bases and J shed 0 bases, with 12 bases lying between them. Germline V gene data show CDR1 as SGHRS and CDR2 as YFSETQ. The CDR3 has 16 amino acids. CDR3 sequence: CASSLGIMGPNYGYTF. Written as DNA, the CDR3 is TGCGCCAGCAGCTTGGGCATTATGGGGCCTAACTATGGCTACACCTTC.

CDR3 DNA sequence: TGTGCCAGCAGTTACTCGACAGGGTCTGGAAACACCATATATTTT. Its translation: CASSYSTGSGNTIYF. The chain carries TRBV6-5 and TRBJ1-3; 7 nucleotides match TRBD1. Germline V lookup: CDR1 MNHEY, CDR2 SVGAGI. CDR3 size: 15 residues. V was pared by 0 bases and J by 1 base, with 0 bases of the junction left unmatched.

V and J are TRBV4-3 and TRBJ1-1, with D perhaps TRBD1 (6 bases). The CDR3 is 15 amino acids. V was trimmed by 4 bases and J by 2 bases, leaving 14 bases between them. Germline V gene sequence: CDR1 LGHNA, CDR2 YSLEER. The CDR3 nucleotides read TGCGCCAGCAGCCGCCTCCAAGGGGGAAACACTGAAGCTTTCTTT. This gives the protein CASSRLQGGNTEAFF.

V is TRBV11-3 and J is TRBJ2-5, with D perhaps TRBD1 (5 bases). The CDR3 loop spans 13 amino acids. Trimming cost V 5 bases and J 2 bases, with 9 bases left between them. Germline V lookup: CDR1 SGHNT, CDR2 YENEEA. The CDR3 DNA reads TGTGCCAGCAGCATACAGGAACAAGAGACCCAGTACTTC. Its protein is CASSIQEQETQYF.

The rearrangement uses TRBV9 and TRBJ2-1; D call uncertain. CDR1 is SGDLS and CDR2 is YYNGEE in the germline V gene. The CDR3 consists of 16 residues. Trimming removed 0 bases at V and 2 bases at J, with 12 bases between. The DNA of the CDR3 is TGTGCCAGCAGCGTAGGGCAGGCCGCACCCTACAATGAGCAGTTCTTC. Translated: CASSVGQAAPYNEQFF.

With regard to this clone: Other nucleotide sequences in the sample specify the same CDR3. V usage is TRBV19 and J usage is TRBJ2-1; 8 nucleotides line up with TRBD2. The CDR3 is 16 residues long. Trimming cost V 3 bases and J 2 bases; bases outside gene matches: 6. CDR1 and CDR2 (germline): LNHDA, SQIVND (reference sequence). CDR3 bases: TGTGCCAGTAGTATTTCGAGCGGGGGCACCTACAATGAGCAGTTCTTC. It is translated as CASSISSGGTYNEQFF.

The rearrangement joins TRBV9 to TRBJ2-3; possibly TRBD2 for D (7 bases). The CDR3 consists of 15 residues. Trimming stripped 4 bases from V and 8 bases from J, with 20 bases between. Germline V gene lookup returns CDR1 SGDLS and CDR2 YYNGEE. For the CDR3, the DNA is TGTGCCAGCAGCACTCGGGGGGACAATATGGGTACGCAGTATTTT. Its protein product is CASSTRGDNMGTQYF.

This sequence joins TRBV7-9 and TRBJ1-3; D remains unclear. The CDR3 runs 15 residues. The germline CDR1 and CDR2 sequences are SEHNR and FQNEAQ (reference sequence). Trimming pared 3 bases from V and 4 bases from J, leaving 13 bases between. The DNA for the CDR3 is TGTGCCAGCAGCTTTTTATCAGTTTCCGGAAACACCATATATTTT. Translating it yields CASSFLSVSGNTIYF.

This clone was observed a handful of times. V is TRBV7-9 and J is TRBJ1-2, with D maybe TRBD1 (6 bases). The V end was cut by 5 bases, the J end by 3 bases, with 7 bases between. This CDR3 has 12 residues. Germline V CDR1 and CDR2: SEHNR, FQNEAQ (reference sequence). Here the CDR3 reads CASSGTYYGYTF. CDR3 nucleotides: TGTGCCAGCAGCGGGACATACTATGGCTACACCTTC.

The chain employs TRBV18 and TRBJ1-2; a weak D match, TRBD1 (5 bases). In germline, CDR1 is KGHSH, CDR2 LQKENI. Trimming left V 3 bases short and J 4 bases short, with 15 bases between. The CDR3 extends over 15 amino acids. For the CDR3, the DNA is TGTGCCAGCTCACCCGCAGGGATGCGAAGCTATGGCTACACCTTC. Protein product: CASSPAGMRSYGYTF.

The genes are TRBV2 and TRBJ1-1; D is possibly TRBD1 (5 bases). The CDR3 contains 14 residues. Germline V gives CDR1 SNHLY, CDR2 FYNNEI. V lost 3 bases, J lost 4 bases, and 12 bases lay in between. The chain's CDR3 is CASSDQGKLTEAFF. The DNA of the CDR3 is TGTGCCAGCAGTGACCAGGGTAAGCTCACTGAAGCTTTCTTT.

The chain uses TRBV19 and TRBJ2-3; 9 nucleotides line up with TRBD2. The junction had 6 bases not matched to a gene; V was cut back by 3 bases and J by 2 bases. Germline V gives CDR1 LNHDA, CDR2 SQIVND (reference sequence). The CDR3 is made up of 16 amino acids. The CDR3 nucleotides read TGTGCCAGTAGTATCGCGCGGGGGGGTTTCACAGATACGCAGTATTTT. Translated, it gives CASSIARGGFTDTQYF.

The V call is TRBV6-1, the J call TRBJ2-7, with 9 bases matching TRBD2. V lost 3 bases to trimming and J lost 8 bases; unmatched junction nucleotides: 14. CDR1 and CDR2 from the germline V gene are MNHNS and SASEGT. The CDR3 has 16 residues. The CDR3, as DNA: TGTGCCAGCAGTGAGAATAGCGGGGGCAAGCTACGAAAGCAGTACTTC. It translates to CASSENSGGKLRKQYF.

CDR3 sequence: CASSYKGGNYNEQFF. As DNA, the CDR3 is TGTGCCAGCAGTTACAAGGGGGGGAATTACAATGAGCAGTTCTTC. The chain links TRBV6-2 or TRBV6-3 to TRBJ2-1; possibly TRBD2 for D (7 bases). The CDR3 loop spans 15 amino acids. V was shortened by 2 bases and J by 4 bases, with 12 bases between the two germline ends. Germline loops: CDR1 MNHEY, CDR2 SVGEGT.

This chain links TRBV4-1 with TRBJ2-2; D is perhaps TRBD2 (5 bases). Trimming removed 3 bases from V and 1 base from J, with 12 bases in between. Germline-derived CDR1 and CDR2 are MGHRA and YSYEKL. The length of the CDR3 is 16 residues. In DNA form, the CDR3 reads TGCGCCAGCAGCCACCCCGGACTGAGGAACACCGGGGAGCTGTTTTTT. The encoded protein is CASSHPGLRNTGELFF.

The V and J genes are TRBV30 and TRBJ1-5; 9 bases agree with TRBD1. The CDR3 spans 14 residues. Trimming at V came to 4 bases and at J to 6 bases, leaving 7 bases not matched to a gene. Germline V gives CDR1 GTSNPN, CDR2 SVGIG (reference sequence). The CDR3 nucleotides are TGTGCCTGGAACCGGGGACAGGGCGGTCAGCCCCAGCATTTT. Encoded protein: CAWNRGQGGQPQHF. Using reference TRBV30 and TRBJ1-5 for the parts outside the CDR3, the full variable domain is SQTIHQWPATLVQPVGSPLSLECTVEGTSNPNLYWYRQAAGRGLQLLFYSVGIGQISSEVPQNLSASRPQDRQFILSSKKLLLSDSGFYLCAWNRGQGGQPQHFGDGTRLSIL.